The next 20 T cell receptor beta chains were all read from a single sample in a study of Graves' ophthalmopathy and Graves' hyperthyroidism. Researchers took RNA transcripts and amplified TCR beta CDR3 regions from them. First-round RT-PCR used HTBI primers; second-round multiplex PCR followed. In TCRdb, the multiplex PCR reads were re-called with MiXCR into one record per CDR3 protein. Of 660,000 or so distinct CDR3 sequences detected, roughly 41% appear once; the ten largest clones hold around 3.3%. Specimen: peripheral blood. The source of these receptors is an adult man with Graves' ophthalmopathy.

This sequence joins TRBV2 and TRBJ1-5; D gene unclear. CDR1 and CDR2 (germline): SNHLY, FYNNEI. Trimming removed 5 bases at V and 7 bases at J, with 9 bases between. CDR3 length equals 12 residues. CDR3 amino acids: CASSTPGQPQHF. The CDR3 DNA reads as TGTGCCAGCAGTACACCGGGACAGCCCCAGCATTTT.

A word on this clonotype: This may stem from a read error, because a much larger clone lies one nucleotide away. V usage is TRBV7-9 and J usage is TRBJ1-2; tentative D call: TRBD1 (5 bases). V shed 4 bases and J shed 6 bases, with 21 bases lying between them. In germline, CDR1 is SEHNR, CDR2 FQNEAQ (reference sequence). The CDR3 covers 16 residues. The CDR3 sequence: CASSSPYGGVSHGYTF. The CDR3 nucleotides are TGTGCCAGCAGCTCCCCCTACGGGGGGGTTAGCCATGGCTACACCTTC.

V usage is TRBV7-8 and J usage is TRBJ1-5; TRBD1 aligns across 8 bases. CDR1 is SGHVS, CDR2 FQNEAQ, per germline. The V gene end was trimmed by 6 bases and the J gene end by 5 bases; junction bases not matched to a gene: 6. The CDR3 contains 14 residues. CDR3 in DNA: TGTGCCAGCAGTGCTCAGGGGGCTCATCAGCCCCAGCATTTT. It encodes CASSAQGAHQPQHF.

With respect to this clonotype: This may arise from a read error, as a much more abundant clone is one base away. The chain employs TRBV29-1 and TRBJ1-2; D call uncertain. The V gene lost 3 bases and the J gene lost 6 bases, with 11 bases spanning the gap. In germline, CDR1 is SQVTM, CDR2 ANQGSEA. The CDR3 runs to 12 residues. The CDR3 nucleotides are TGCAGCGTTGATACCGGGTCCCATGGCTACACCTTC. This encodes CSVDTGSHGYTF.

This clonotype came up many times. V is TRBV11-2 and J is TRBJ1-1; maybe TRBD1 (5 bases). The CDR3 consists of 16 residues. Trimming cost V 2 bases and J 6 bases, with 19 bases left between them. The germline gives CDR1 SGHAT, CDR2 FQNNGV. The CDR3 spells CASSLSGNAGGSEAFF. The DNA of the CDR3 is TGTGCCAGCAGCTTATCGGGAAATGCGGGGGGTTCTGAAGCTTTCTTT.

Notes on this clonotype: The junction shows a germline mismatch at one end, possibly a read error. V and J are TRBV10-3 and TRBJ1-6; D is possibly TRBD1 (5 bases). The CDR3 spans 17 residues. In germline, CDR1 is ENHRY, CDR2 SYGVKD. The CDR3 reads CASSRFGGGMYNSPLHF. As DNA, the CDR3 is TGTGCCAGCAGTAGATTTGGGGGAGGAATGTATAATTCACCCCTCCACTTT.

V gene TRBV4-1 combines with J gene TRBJ1-6; D perhaps matches TRBD1 (6 bases). Per germline, CDR1 MGHRA and CDR2 YSYEKL. The length of the CDR3 is 17 residues. Trimming removed 4 bases from V and 9 bases from J, with 22 bases in between. CDR3 amino acids: CASSRRGQGTGFSPLHF. CDR3 nucleotides: TGCGCCAGCAGCCGCCGGGGGCAGGGGACGGGATTTTCACCCCTCCACTTT.

The rearrangement joins TRBV5-8 to TRBJ2-7; D not resolved. The germline V gene has CDR1 SGHTS and CDR2 YDEGEE. There are 14 residues in the CDR3. V dropped 4 bases and J dropped 1 base, with 12 bases sitting between them. CDR3 in DNA: TGTGCCAGCAGCCCCGGACCCTTGTCCTACGAGCAGTACTTC. Its translation is CASSPGPLSYEQYF.

At least ten counts were recorded for this clonotype. V and J are TRBV10-3 and TRBJ2-2; weak D call: TRBD2 (6 bases). The CDR3 length is 16 residues. CDR1 and CDR2 (germline): ENHRY, SYGVKD. V lost 10 bases and J lost 3, with 21 bases in between. The CDR3: CASGRVAAPDTGELFF. In DNA form, the CDR3 reads TGTGCCAGCGGGCGAGTAGCGGCTCCCGACACCGGGGAGCTGTTTTTT.

This clonotype was seen repeatedly, ten times or more. V is TRBV6-5 and J is TRBJ2-5; 8 bases map to TRBD1. In germline, CDR1 is MNHEY, CDR2 SVGAGI. V gave up 4 bases and J gave up 5 bases; unmatched junction bases: 12. This CDR3 has 16 residues. This CDR3 is CASSSVAGQGRETQYF. The CDR3 bases are TGTGCCAGCAGTTCCGTTGCAGGACAGGGAAGGGAGACCCAGTACTTC.

The chain joins TRBV15 to TRBJ1-2, with TRBD1 matching over 8 bases. Germline CDR1 LNHNV, CDR2 YYDKDF (reference sequence). J was trimmed by 3 bases and V by 3 bases; bases with no gene match: 6. This CDR3 is built from 15 residues. DNA for the CDR3: TGTGCCACCAGCAGCTCGACAGGGGACTACTATGGCTACACCTTC. It codes for CATSSSTGDYYGYTF.

At least ten counts were recorded for this clonotype. V gene TRBV4-1 combines with J gene TRBJ1-4; D gene ambiguous. Trimming stripped 0 bases from V and 8 bases from J, with 10 bases between. Germline assignment: CDR1 MGHRA and CDR2 YSYEKL. The CDR3 is 14 amino acids. CDR3 residues: CASSQEAEREKLFF. The CDR3 DNA reads as TGCGCCAGCAGCCAAGAAGCAGAACGGGAAAAACTGTTTTTT.

In its sample, this clonotype was seen many times. The chain has TRBV9 and TRBJ2-5; unclear D gene. The V end lost 0 bases, the J end lost 5 bases, and 17 bases lay between the germline ends. The CDR3 consists of 16 residues. CDR1 and CDR2 (germline): SGDLS, YYNGEE. The DNA of the CDR3 is TGTGCCAGCAGCGTAGAGGCCTGGAGTCTGCCCGAGACCCAGTACTTC. This sequence encodes CASSVEAWSLPETQYF.

The chain carries TRBV20-1 and TRBJ2-7; D perhaps matches TRBD1 (6 bases). The CDR3 is 15 amino acids. Germline CDR1 DFQATT, CDR2 SNEGSKA (reference sequence). V shed 0 bases and J shed 0 bases, with 12 bases lying between them. The CDR3 nucleotides are TGCAGTGCTAGAGACAGGGGACGTAGCTCCTACGAGCAGTACTTC. Encoded protein: CSARDRGRSSYEQYF.

Many counts were recorded for this clonotype. CDR3 nucleotide sequence: TGTGCCAGCAGCGTAGGACAGACTACTGGAAACACCATATATTTT. It codes for CASSVGQTTGNTIYF. The chain links TRBV9 to TRBJ1-3; tentatively, D is TRBD1 (5 bases). Germline loops: CDR1 SGDLS, CDR2 YYNGEE. Between the trimmed V and J ends, which lost 0 bases and 2 bases, there was a span of 9 bases. The CDR3 is 15 residues long. Full variable domain (remainder filled in from reference TRBV9 and TRBJ1-3): DSGVTQTPKHLITATGQRVTLRCSPRSGDLSVYWYQQSLDQGLQFLIQYYNGEERAKGNILERFSAQQFPDLHSELNLSSLELGDSALYFCASSVGQTTGNTIYFGEGSWLTVV.

V gene TRBV12-5 combines with J gene TRBJ2-5; tentative D call: TRBD2 (5 bases). The germline gives CDR1 LGHNT, CDR2 FRNRAP. With 1 base removed from V and 5 bases from J, the gap between germline ends came to 11 bases. The CDR3 length is 14 residues. The CDR3 DNA is TGTGCTAGTGGTTTGGAGACGGAGGTTGAGACCCAGTACTTC. This sequence encodes CASGLETEVETQYF.

This chain links TRBV14 with TRBJ1-1; D may be TRBD1 (6 bases). The germline gives CDR1 SGHDN, CDR2 FVKESK. The CDR3 consists of 13 residues. V shed 8 bases and J shed 8 bases, with 18 bases lying between them. The CDR3 is CASSPQGSDEAFF. CDR3 nucleotide sequence: TGTGCCAGCTCACCACAGGGTTCAGACGAAGCTTTCTTT.

This chain links TRBV29-1 with TRBJ2-7; D is unresolved. The CDR3 contains 10 residues. Trimming left V 8 bases short and J 6 bases short, with 11 bases between. Germline V CDR1 and CDR2: SQVTM, ANQGSEA. The CDR3 nucleotides are TGCAGCTCGCTAGGGTTCGAGCAGTACTTC. This encodes CSSLGFEQYF.

Notes on this clonotype: A clone one base away is much larger, so this may be a read error. The chain recombines TRBV13 with TRBJ2-5; possibly TRBD2 for D (7 bases). This CDR3 spans 14 amino acids. Trimming cost V 5 bases and J 7 bases, with 17 bases left between them. Germline CDR1 PRHDT, CDR2 FYEKMQ (reference sequence). The CDR3 is CASSPYRGARTQYF. CDR3 nucleotide sequence: TGTGCCAGCAGCCCTTATCGGGGGGCCCGGACCCAGTACTTC.

The rearrangement links TRBV5-5 to TRBJ1-2; TRBD1 matches at 7 bases. This CDR3 region has 17 residues. J gave up 0 bases and V 7 bases, and 15 bases lay outside the gene matches. Germline loops: CDR1 SGHKS, CDR2 YYEKEE (reference sequence). The CDR3 loop is CASEMGGGAGANYGYTF. The CDR3 nucleotides read TGTGCCAGCGAAATGGGAGGGGGCGCCGGGGCTAACTATGGCTACACCTTC.